The text below deals with one T cell receptor (beta chain). Its target is unknown. Sequence at one end of the junction differs from germline and may be a read error. This sample was included in a study of vaccination and CD4 T cells after COVID-19. Study summary: Collection of post-vaccine samples followed dose two by a median approximately 69 days, spanning a range of 14 to 241. The study, taken as a whole, reports: Early timepoints after natural infection were not analyzed in these convalescent patients. Looking at convalescent patients, 304 of their 307 vaccine-specific clones were spike mono-reactive.

With the Oncomine TCR Beta short-read assay, DNA from cultured CD4+ T cells was sequenced. TCRdb re-analysed the PCR reads in MiXCR, keeping a single row per CDR3 protein. Here the sample spans under 20,000 distinct CDR3 sequences, about 80% being singletons. As for treatment: roughly 10-day PBMC culture with coronavirus spike peptide pools or control peptides (ViraFEST assay). Days 3 and 7 were when half the medium was replaced with fresh IL-2 medium. Germline V lookup: CDR1 SNHLY, CDR2 FYNNEI. The CDR3 has 16 amino acids. V gene TRBV2 combines with J gene TRBJ2-7, with 10 bases lining up with TRBD1. The sample was CD4+ T cells from blood, cultured in vitro, taken after SARS-CoV-2 vaccination. The TCR comes from a human donor who received a COVID-19 vaccine. The CDR3 here is CTSSEAGTGDLKRQYF. The DNA of the CDR3 is TGTACCAGCAGTGAAGCCGGGACAGGGGACCTGAAAAGGCAGTACTTC.